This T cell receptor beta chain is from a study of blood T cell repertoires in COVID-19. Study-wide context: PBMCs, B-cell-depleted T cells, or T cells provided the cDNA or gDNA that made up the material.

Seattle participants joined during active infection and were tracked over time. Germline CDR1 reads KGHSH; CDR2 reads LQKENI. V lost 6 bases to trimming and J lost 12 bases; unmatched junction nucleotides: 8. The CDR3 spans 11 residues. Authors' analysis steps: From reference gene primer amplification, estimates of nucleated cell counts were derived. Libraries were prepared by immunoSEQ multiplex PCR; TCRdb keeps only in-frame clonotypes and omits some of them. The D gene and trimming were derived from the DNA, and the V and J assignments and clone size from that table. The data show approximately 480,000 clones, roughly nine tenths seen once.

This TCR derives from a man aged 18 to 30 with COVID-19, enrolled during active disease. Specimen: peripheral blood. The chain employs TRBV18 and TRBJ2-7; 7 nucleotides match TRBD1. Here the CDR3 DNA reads TGTGCCAGCTCGACAGGGTATGGAGTGTACTTC. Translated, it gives CASSTGYGVYF.